This TCR beta chain is drawn from a study of T cells in Graves' hyperthyroidism and ophthalmopathy. Using RNA transcripts as the source, TCR beta CDR3 regions were amplified. Using the HTBI primer set, a first-round RT-PCR was run on the TCR CDR3. TCRdb independently ran MiXCR on the multiplex PCR reads; one entry per CDR3 protein. The sample includes more than 300,000 distinct CDR3 sequences, about 15% of them seen just once. The sequence came from a woman in her 30s with Graves' hyperthyroidism that later progressed to Graves' ophthalmopathy. The sequencing input was blood.

DNA of the CDR3: TGTGCCAGCAGGTTCGTTGGGGCTAACACTGAAGCTTTCTTT. As protein: CASRFVGANTEAFF. The chain has TRBV27 and TRBJ1-1, with D perhaps TRBD1 (5 bases). The V end was cut by 6 bases, the J end by 2 bases, with 13 bases between. The CDR3 has 14 residues. Germline V lookup: CDR1 MNHEY, CDR2 SMNVEV (reference sequence).